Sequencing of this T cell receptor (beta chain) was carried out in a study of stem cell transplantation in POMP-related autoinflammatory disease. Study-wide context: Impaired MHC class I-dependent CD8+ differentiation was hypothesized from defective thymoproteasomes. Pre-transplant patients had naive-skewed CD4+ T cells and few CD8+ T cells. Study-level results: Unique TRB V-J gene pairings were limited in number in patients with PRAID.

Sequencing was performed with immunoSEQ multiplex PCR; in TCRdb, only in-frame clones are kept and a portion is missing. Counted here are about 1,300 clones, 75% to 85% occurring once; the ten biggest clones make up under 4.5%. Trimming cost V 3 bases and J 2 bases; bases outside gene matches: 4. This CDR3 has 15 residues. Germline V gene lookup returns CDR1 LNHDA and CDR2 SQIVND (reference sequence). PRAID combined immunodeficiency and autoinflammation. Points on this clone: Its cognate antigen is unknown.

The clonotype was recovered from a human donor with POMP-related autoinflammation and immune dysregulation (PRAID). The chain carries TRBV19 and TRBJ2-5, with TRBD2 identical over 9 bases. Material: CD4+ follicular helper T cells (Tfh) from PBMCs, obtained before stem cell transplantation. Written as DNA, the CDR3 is TGTGCCAGTAGTATGCGACTAGCGGTACAAGAGACCCAGTACTTC. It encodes CASSMRLAVQETQYF. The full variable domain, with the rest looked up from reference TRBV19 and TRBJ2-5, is DGGITQSPKYLFRKEGQNVTLSCEQNLNHDAMYWYRQDPGQGLRLIYYSQIVNDFQKGDIAEGYSVSREKKESFPLTVTSAQKNPTAFYLCASSMRLAVQETQYFGPGTRLLVL.